This TCR beta chain is from a study of blood T cell repertoires in COVID-19. This clone turned up a few times. Clones were read by immunoSEQ multiplex PCR, and TCRdb kept only the in-frame ones, dropping some. The sample consists of fewer than 300,000 clones, about 89% of them appearing once. CDR1 is SQVTM and CDR2 is ANQGSEA in the germline V gene. The V and J ends lost 5 bases and 3 bases, in that order; junction bases with no gene match: 12. This CDR3 region has 15 residues. J is TRBJ2-5 and V is TRBV29-1; 7 bases fit TRBD2. This clonotype was sampled from a middle-aged woman who had recovered from COVID-19. The material sequenced was peripheral blood. The DNA for the CDR3 is TGCAGCGTTCCCGATCCAGAGCGGGGCAAAGAGACCCAGTACTTC. Encoded protein: CSVPDPERGKETQYF.